Many counts were recorded for the clone carrying this T cell receptor (beta chain). Germline CDR1 and CDR2: MGHRA and YSYEKL. The V end was cut by 2 bases, the J end by 8 bases, with 5 bases between. CDR3 length: 11 residues. Full-length variable regions came from constant-region reverse primers plus semi-nested Nested Universal Primer A PCR. Via MiXCR, TCRdb re-called the 5' RACE reads, giving one row per CDR3 protein. The sample shows 25,000 to 40,000 distinct CDR3 sequences, approximately 25% of them seen only once. The source material was memory CD4+ T cells sorted from blood. The subset was: memory CD4+ T cells, CD4+CD45RO+CD25-. The TCR sequence derives from a female donor with breast cancer. The chain uses TRBV4-1 and TRBJ2-3; D unresolved. The CDR3 loop is CASSQSSTQYF. The CDR3, as DNA: TGCGCCAGCAGCCAATCATCTACGCAGTATTTT.